The rows below give T cell receptor beta chains drawn from one sample of a study of shared clonotypes between healthy human individuals. Data came from immunoSEQ multiplex PCR; TCRdb stores just in-frame clones and leaves some out. The repertoire consists of about 2.2 million clones, with over 85% occurring once and the leading ten covering around 1.7%. The source material was naive CD8+ T cells from PBMCs. Every receptor here comes from a man aged 18 to 29 in good health. Some clones in this sample may be carry-over from other donors' samples. The CDR3 runs from the conserved cysteine through the conserved F or W. The D gene is left open where the match is weak. The size of a clone is reported for some rows only, either as once, few or many, or as a class for expanded clones.

D gene | clone size | J gene | V gene | CDR3 protein | CDR3 DNA
NA | NA | TRBJ2-7 | TRBV5-1 | CASSLEVDFLTSSYEQYF | TGCGCCAGCAGCTTGGAGGTGGACTTTTTGACTAGCTCCTACGAGCAGTACTTC
NA | once | TRBJ2-7 | TRBV7-9 | CASSLYRALGEQYF | TGTGCCAGCAGCTTATACAGGGCTCTAGGGGAGCAGTACTTC
NA | NA | TRBJ2-1 | TRBV4-1 | CASSRDRRDNEQFF | TGCGCCAGCAGCCGGGACCGCCGTGACAATGAGCAGTTCTTC
NA | NA | TRBJ2-1 | TRBV6-4 | CASSLTGIRGDEQFF | TGTGCCAGCAGCCTCACAGGGATAAGGGGGGATGAGCAGTTCTTC
NA | NA | TRBJ2-4 | TRBV7-9 | CASSLTPRGVENIQYF | TGTGCCAGCAGCTTAACCCCGAGGGGGGTAGAAAACATTCAGTACTTC
NA | NA | TRBJ1-2 | TRBV7-2 | CASSSPGVRGYGYTF | TGTGCCAGCAGCTCTCCAGGGGTTAGGGGTTATGGCTACACCTTC
NA | NA | TRBJ2-5 | TRBV11-1 | CASSVFRSETQYF | TGTGCCAGCAGCGTGTTTCGTTCAGAGACCCAGTACTTC
TRBD1 | NA | TRBJ2-7 | TRBV7-2 | CASSLGQGPSYEQYF | TGTGCCAGCAGCTTGGGACAGGGGCCCTCCTACGAGCAGTACTTC
TRBD1 | NA | TRBJ2-2 | TRBV7-9 | CASSFHAGTARDTGELFF | TGTGCCAGCAGCTTCCACGCAGGGACAGCAAGGGACACCGGGGAGCTGTTTTTT
TRBD1 | once | TRBJ2-7 | TRBV7-6 | CASSLGTGLVNEQYF | TGTGCCAGCAGCTTGGGGACAGGGCTTGTAAACGAGCAGTACTTC
NA | NA | TRBJ1-2 | TRBV27 | CASSGVGDGYTF | TGTGCCAGCAGTGGGGTTGGGGATGGCTACACCTTC
TRBD1 | NA | TRBJ1-4 | TRBV15 | CATSRDLDRVVEKLFF | TGTGCCACCAGCAGAGATTTGGACAGGGTGGTAGAAAAACTGTTTTTT
TRBD1 | NA | TRBJ1-1 | TRBV9 | CASSAYGQGNTEAFF | TGTGCCAGCAGCGCCTATGGACAGGGAAACACTGAAGCTTTCTTT
NA | once | TRBJ2-3 | TRBV5-8 | CASSERGTNTDTQYF | TGTGCCAGCAGCGAAAGGGGGACTAACACAGATACGCAGTATTTT
NA | NA | TRBJ2-7 | TRBV7-9 | CASSGEASSYEQYF | TGTGCCAGCAGCGGGGAGGCGAGCTCCTACGAGCAGTACTTC
NA | NA | TRBJ1-4 | TRBV7-9 | CASSPPGANEKLFF | TGTGCCAGCAGCCCTCCAGGGGCTAATGAAAAACTGTTTTTT